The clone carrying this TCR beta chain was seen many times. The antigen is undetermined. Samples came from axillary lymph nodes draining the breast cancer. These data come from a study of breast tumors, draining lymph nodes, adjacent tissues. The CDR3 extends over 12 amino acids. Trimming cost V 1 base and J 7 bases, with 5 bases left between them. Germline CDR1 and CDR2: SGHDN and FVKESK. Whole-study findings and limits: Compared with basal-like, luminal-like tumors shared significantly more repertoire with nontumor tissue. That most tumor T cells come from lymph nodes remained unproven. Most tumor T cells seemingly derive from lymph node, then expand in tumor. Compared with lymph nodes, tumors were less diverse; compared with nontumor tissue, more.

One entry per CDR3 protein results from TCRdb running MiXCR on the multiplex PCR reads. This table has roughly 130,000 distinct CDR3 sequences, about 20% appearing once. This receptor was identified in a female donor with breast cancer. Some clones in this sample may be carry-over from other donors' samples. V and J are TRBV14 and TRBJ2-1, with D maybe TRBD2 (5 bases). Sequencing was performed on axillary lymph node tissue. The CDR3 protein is CASSQVANEQFF. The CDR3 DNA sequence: TGTGCCAGCAGCCAAGTAGCGAATGAGCAGTTCTTC.